This entry lists 12 T cell receptor beta chains sequenced from one sample in a study of blood T cells in healthy people across ages. Sample-barcoded 5' priming and a J-beta primer mix drove a second PCR of roughly 7 to 11 cycles. TCRdb reprocessed the 5' RACE reads via MiXCR and lists one record per CDR3 protein. The sample contains around 650,000 distinct CDR3 sequences, around 32% of which appear only once. What was sequenced was blood. The source of these receptors is an elderly woman in good health.

This clonotype has ten or more counts. The rearrangement links TRBV9 to TRBJ2-5; TRBD2 agrees at 11 bases. The trim removed 3 bases at V and 2 bases at J, leaving 3 bases unmatched. CDR1 and CDR2 from the germline V gene are SGDLS and YYNGEE. The CDR3 has 15 residues. The CDR3 region is CASSGLAGRQETQYF. The CDR3 DNA reads as TGTGCCAGCAGCGGACTAGCGGGGAGACAAGAGACCCAGTACTTC.

Ten or more counts support this clonotype. The rearrangement links TRBV7-2 to TRBJ1-1; D may be TRBD1 (5 bases). CDR1 and CDR2 (germline): SGHTA, FQGNSA. Trimming removed 5 bases at V and 3 bases at J, with 19 bases between. This CDR3 region has 16 residues. CDR3 in amino acids: CASSLRSGTLDTEAFF. The CDR3 DNA reads as TGTGCCAGCAGCCTGAGGTCAGGGACGCTTGACACTGAAGCTTTCTTT.

The chain links TRBV5-4 to TRBJ1-2, with 7 positions matching TRBD1. Germline loops: CDR1 SGHNT, CDR2 YYREEE (reference sequence). The V and J ends lost 2 bases and 7 bases, in that order; junction bases with no gene match: 11. The CDR3 contains 15 residues. This CDR3 is CASSLYRGHFGGYTF. The CDR3 nucleotides read TGTGCCAGCAGCTTATACAGGGGTCACTTCGGTGGCTACACCTTC.

Notes on this clonotype: A much larger clone is a single base away; this may be a read error. The rearrangement links TRBV6-1 to TRBJ2-1; 11 bases align to TRBD2. This CDR3 is built from 16 residues. Germline-derived CDR1 and CDR2 are MNHNS and SASEGT. The CDR3 loop reads CAGSEILAGAFGEQFF. CDR3 DNA: TGTGCCGGCAGTGAGATACTAGCGGGGGCCTTTGGAGAGCAGTTCTTC.

The sample holds many counts of this clonotype. This rearrangement joins TRBV12-3 or TRBV12-4 to TRBJ1-2; D is possibly TRBD1 (5 bases). Trimming left V 5 bases short and J 8 bases short, with 15 bases between. The CDR3 contains 13 residues. CDR3 in DNA: TGTGCCAGCAGTCTTCCACCAGGGACCGGCTACACCTTC. Residues: CASSLPPGTGYTF.

The chain has TRBV5-5 and TRBJ1-4, with no clear D. The germline V and J ends were trimmed by 0 bases and 1 base, with 13 bases remaining between them. This CDR3 has 17 amino acids. CDR1 is SGHKS and CDR2 is YYEKEE in the germline V gene (reference sequence). CDR3 nucleotide sequence: TGTGCCAGCAGCTTGGTTCCCACGACTTTAACTAATGAAAAACTGTTTTTT. Translating gives CASSLVPTTLTNEKLFF.

This clonotype occurred many times. The chain carries TRBV21-1 and TRBJ2-4; the table's D call, TRBD1, was not checked against the DNA. TRBV21-1 is annotated as a pseudogene. This CDR3 contains 16 residues. CDR3 region: CASSRPGARAKNIQYF. In nucleotides, the CDR3 is TGTGCCAGCAGCAGACCGGGGGCGCGAGCCAAAAACATTCAGTACTTC.

Only a few counts were recorded for this clonotype. The gene calls are TRBV21-1 and TRBJ1-2. TRBV21-1 is listed as a pseudogene. The CDR3 is made up of 17 amino acids. The CDR3 DNA sequence: TGTGCCAGCAGCTTTTACCCTCCCGGGGGGCAGGGCTATGGCTACACCTTC. Translated: CASSFYPPGGQGYGYTF.

This clonotype was found many times. The gene calls are TRBV6-5 and TRBJ1-1; D possibly corresponds to TRBD1 (6 bases). The CDR3 consists of 17 residues. Germline lookup yields CDR1 MNHEY and CDR2 SVGAGI. Trimming shortened V by 0 bases and J by 2 bases, and 16 bases separated the two germline ends. The CDR3, as DNA: TGTGCCAGCAGTTACTCGAATTCGGACAGCTTCAACACTGAAGCTTTCTTT. Amino acids: CASSYSNSDSFNTEAFF.

The chain couples TRBV15 to TRBJ2-7, with D perhaps TRBD2 (6 bases). The end of the DNA is better explained by TRBJ2-5, so the J call may be wrong. The CDR3 totals 13 residues. Per the germline V gene, CDR1 is LNHNV and CDR2 is YYDKDF (reference sequence). The CDR3 spells CATSEWGGETQYF. The CDR3 region has the DNA TGTGCCACCAGCGAGTGGGGAGGAGAGACCCAGTACTTC.

The CDR3 DNA follows: TGTGCCAGCCGGCCGGGACTAGCGGGGGTCACAGATACGCAGTATTTT. It yields the protein CASRPGLAGVTDTQYF. The J gene is TRBJ2-3, the V gene TRBV11-2; 14 bases are a match to TRBD2. Trimming removed 8 bases from V and 2 bases from J; junction bases left unmatched: 6. CDR3 size: 16 residues. CDR1 is SGHAT, CDR2 FQNNGV, per germline.

This clonotype was seen repeatedly, ten times or more. V gene TRBV7-2 combines with J gene TRBJ1-1; 8 bases are a match to TRBD1. The CDR3 covers 14 residues. Germline CDR1 and CDR2: SGHTA and FQGNSA. V gave up 3 bases and J gave up 5 bases; unmatched junction bases: 5. The CDR3: CASSFLQGGTEAFF. In DNA form, the CDR3 reads TGTGCCAGCAGCTTTTTACAGGGGGGTACTGAAGCTTTCTTT. The full variable domain, with the rest looked up from reference TRBV7-2 and TRBJ1-1, is GAGVSQSPSNKVTEKGKDVELRCDPISGHTALYWYRQSLGQGLEFLIYFQGNSAPDKSGLPSDRFSAERTGGSVSTLTIQRTQQEDSAVYLCASSFLQGGTEAFFGQGTRLTVV.